The 9 T cell receptor beta chains below all came from one sample that was sequenced in a study of blood T cell repertoires in COVID-19. TCRdb's table, derived via immunoSEQ multiplex PCR, lists solely in-frame clones and lacks some. The table lists 90,000 to 100,000 clones, roughly 90% of them singletons, with less than 3.5% in the top ten. The source material was peripheral blood. The source of these receptors is a man aged 45-65 years with COVID-19, enrolled during active disease.

The J gene is TRBJ2-5, the V gene TRBV6-6; 7 positions agree with TRBD2. This CDR3 region has 16 residues. The V and J ends lost 2 bases and 0 bases, in that order; junction bases with no gene match: 6. Germline V lookup: CDR1 MNHNY, CDR2 SVGAGI (reference sequence). The CDR3 is CASSYGVAGYQETQYF. The CDR3 nucleotides read TGTGCCAGCAGTTACGGGGTAGCGGGCTACCAAGAGACCCAGTACTTC.

This chain connects TRBV6-5 to TRBJ1-2; 8 bases agree with TRBD1. J lost 8 bases, V lost 5 bases, and 13 bases had no gene match. Germline V CDR1 and CDR2: MNHEY, SVGAGI. The CDR3 has 15 residues. The CDR3 DNA sequence: TGTGCCAGCAGTACCCTCACAGGGGGTCTGTACGGCTACACCTTC. Amino acids: CASSTLTGGLYGYTF.

The V gene is TRBV29-1, the J gene TRBJ2-2; 8 bases are shared with TRBD2. This CDR3 has 14 amino acids. V lost 7 bases, J lost 5 bases, and 9 bases stayed unmatched. The germline gives CDR1 SQVTM, CDR2 ANQGSEA. The CDR3 sequence is CSGSGGSHTGELFF. DNA for the CDR3: TGCAGCGGGAGCGGGGGAAGTCATACCGGGGAGCTGTTTTTT.

The chain joins TRBV9 to TRBJ1-5; 9 positions agree with TRBD1. This CDR3 spans 15 amino acids. The germline CDR1 and CDR2 sequences are SGDLS and YYNGEE. V dropped 0 bases and J dropped 7; count of bases not matched to a gene: 5. This CDR3 is CASSVGDREPQPQHF. Written as DNA, the CDR3 is TGTGCCAGCAGCGTAGGGGACAGGGAACCCCAGCCCCAGCATTTT.

V usage is TRBV28 and J usage is TRBJ1-5; 8 nucleotides agree with TRBD1. The V and J ends lost 6 bases and 3 bases, in that order; junction bases with no gene match: 13. The CDR3 loop spans 17 amino acids. Germline V gives CDR1 MDHEN, CDR2 SYDVKM. CDR3: CASSGTGGLYSNQPQHF. The CDR3 DNA sequence: TGTGCCAGCAGCGGGACAGGCGGTTTGTATTCCAATCAGCCCCAGCATTTT.

The chain uses TRBV28 and TRBJ1-2; D is perhaps TRBD1 (6 bases). The length of the CDR3 is 14 residues. Trimming cost V 2 bases and J 4 bases, with 11 bases left between them. Germline V gives CDR1 MDHEN, CDR2 SYDVKM. CDR3 DNA sequence: TGTGCCAGCAGTTTAGGCGGACAGAGCTATGGCTACACCTTC. It translates to CASSLGGQSYGYTF.

The V gene is TRBV3-1 (or the pseudogene TRBV3-2), the J gene TRBJ1-2, with D unresolved. The CDR3 extends over 13 amino acids. CDR1 LGHDT and CDR2 YNNKEL come from the germline V gene (reference sequence). V gave up 0 bases and J gave up 10 bases, with 12 bases separating them. The chain's CDR3 is CASSQDGSGSYTF. Written as DNA, the CDR3 is TGTGCCAGCAGCCAAGATGGATCCGGGTCCTACACCTTC.

The chain links TRBV4-3 to TRBJ1-6; D gene unclear. Per the germline V gene, CDR1 is LGHNA and CDR2 is YSLEER. The CDR3 sequence is 17 residues long. Trimming took off 0 bases at V and 0 bases at J, with 9 bases between the two ends. The CDR3 DNA sequence: TGCGCCAGCAGCCAAGATTTGCGGAGCTCCTATAATTCACCCCTCCACTTT. Its protein product is CASSQDLRSSYNSPLHF.

The genes are TRBV9 and TRBJ1-3; D is ambiguous. The CDR3 has 14 residues. Trimming removed 8 bases at V and 0 bases at J, with 12 bases between. CDR1 is SGDLS, CDR2 YYNGEE, per germline. The DNA of the CDR3 is TGTGCCAGTGACCGTGAGGTCTCTGGAAACACCATATATTTT. Encoded protein: CASDREVSGNTIYF.